This T cell receptor beta chain comes out of a study of cytomegalovirus exposure and HLA in healthy donors. Turning to the study itself: Among the 350 to 500 donors who were genotyped, about 79% fell in the genetic ancestry cluster that is associated with self-reported Caucasian donors. Notes on the study in general: Several top significant clusters appeared, in a later analysis, to be linked to common viral pathogens. In a later analysis, at a false discovery rate of 0.05, 17,000 or so TCR beta sequences matched HLA alleles.

Trimming removed 5 bases at V and 0 bases at J, with 11 bases between. The CDR3 has 15 amino acids. Germline V gene sequence: CDR1 MNHEY, CDR2 SVGAGI. Healthy bone marrow donors made up the cohort. 60 Vbeta and 13 Jbeta primers were used in PCR. Method: immunoSEQ multiplex PCR; TCRdb's copy keeps in-frame clones and lacks some. The table shows about 33,000 clones, with 45% to 55% occurring only once. This clone was seen only once. As yet, its antigen is unknown. Source material: PBMCs. The rearrangement links TRBV6-5 to TRBJ2-1; D gene uncertain. The sequence was collected from a woman between 40 and 50 years old in good health and CMV-seropositive. CDR3 sequence reads: CASSPSVSSYNEQFF. The DNA of the CDR3 is TGTGCCAGCAGTCCAAGTGTTAGCTCCTACAATGAGCAGTTCTTC.